Listed here are 11 T cell receptor beta chains from one sample, sequenced in a study of CD8+CD57+ T cells in acquired aplastic anemia. TCR beta VDJ and CDR3 were profiled, and genomic DNA was the template. TCRdb independently ran MiXCR on the reads; one entry per CDR3 protein. The sample includes about 210,000 distinct CDR3 sequences, almost 35% of them seen just once. Specimen: sorted CD4+, CD8+, or CD8+CD57+ T cells (not recorded which) from PBMCs. These receptors were collected from a human donor in good health, serving as a control.

J is TRBJ2-5 and V is TRBV12-3 or TRBV12-4; TRBD2 matches at 13 bases. The CDR3 has 16 amino acids. V gave up 3 bases and J gave up 7 bases; unmatched junction bases: 8. Here the CDR3 reads CASSLRLAGGLGTQYF. Written as DNA, the CDR3 is TGTGCCAGCAGTTTGAGACTAGCGGGGGGCCTGGGGACCCAGTACTTC.

The genes are TRBV19 and TRBJ2-7; 10 bases agree with TRBD2. The CDR3 spans 16 residues. V gave up 6 bases and J gave up 3 bases; unmatched junction bases: 11. Germline CDR1 is LNHDA and CDR2 is SQIVND (reference sequence). CDR3: CASSPTLAGFDYEQYF. The CDR3 DNA follows: TGTGCCAGTAGCCCAACACTAGCGGGGTTTGACTACGAGCAGTACTTC.

This clonotype was recorded many times. V gene TRBV9 combines with J gene TRBJ2-1; D not certain. The CDR3 runs to 11 residues. The germline gives CDR1 SGDLS, CDR2 YYNGEE. Trimming removed 3 bases at V and 8 bases at J, with 6 bases between. The chain's CDR3 is CASSANYEQFF. Written as DNA, the CDR3 is TGTGCCAGCAGCGCCAACTATGAGCAGTTCTTC.

This clonotype was detected ten times or more. This chain joins TRBV29-1 and TRBJ1-2; tentatively, D is TRBD1 (5 bases). V was pared by 0 bases and J by 7 bases, with 24 bases between. Germline loops: CDR1 SQVTM, CDR2 ANQGSEA. The CDR3 extends over 17 amino acids. CDR3 loop: CSVEDPKARGEGRGYTF. CDR3 DNA sequence: TGCAGCGTTGAAGATCCAAAGGCTAGAGGGGAGGGTCGTGGCTACACCTTC.

This clonotype was detected ten times or more. V gene TRBV20-1 combines with J gene TRBJ2-3; no reliable D call. The V gene lost 1 base and the J gene lost 6 bases, with 2 bases spanning the gap. This CDR3 has 10 residues. The germline gives CDR1 DFQATT, CDR2 SNEGSKA (reference sequence). This chain's CDR3 is CSARGDTQYF. CDR3 nucleotide sequence: TGCAGTGCTAGAGGCGATACGCAGTATTTT.

Only a few counts were recorded for this clonotype. A much larger clone is a single base away; this may be a read error. The gene calls are TRBV15 and TRBJ1-3; no firm D call. Germline CDR1 and CDR2: LNHNV and YYDKDF (reference sequence). The CDR3 is 13 residues long. This chain's CDR3 is CTTSRGTGNTIYF. Here the CDR3 DNA reads TGTACCACCAGCAGAGGGACTGGAAACACCATATATTTT.

Note on this clonotype: Lacking the conserved final phenylalanine or tryptophan, this CDR3 likely reflects a read error. This chain uses TRBV6-1 with TRBJ2-7; TRBD1 agrees at 7 bases. The CDR3 runs to 18 residues. CDR1 is MNHNS and CDR2 is SASEGT in the germline V gene. V lost 4 bases, J lost 3 bases, and 18 bases stayed unmatched. CDR3 sequence: CASSGRDSAESPNYEQYL. In DNA form, the CDR3 reads TGTGCCAGCAGTGGACGGGACAGTGCCGAAAGTCCAAACTACGAGCAGTACCTC.

Many counts were recorded for this clonotype. The chain has TRBV7-2 and TRBJ2-7, with TRBD2 matching 10 bases. With 1 base clipped from V and 7 bases from J, the junction kept 4 bases outside the gene matches. CDR1 is SGHTA, CDR2 FQGNSA, per germline. The CDR3 consists of 14 residues. The CDR3 region has the DNA TGTGCCAGCAGCTTAGGAGCGGGGGGGGGAGAGCAGTACTTC. This translates into CASSLGAGGGEQYF.

This clonotype was found a few times. Since a much larger clone is just one base distant, this may be a read error. The chain recombines TRBV2 with TRBJ1-5, with D perhaps matching TRBD1 (5 bases). Germline V gene lookup returns CDR1 SNHLY and CDR2 FYNNEI. Between the trimmed V and J ends, which lost 6 bases and 5 bases, there was a span of 17 bases. The CDR3 spans 15 residues. Here the CDR3 reads CASSKGAFTDQPQHF. The CDR3 nucleotides are TGTGCCAGCAGCAAAGGGGCCTTTACGGATCAGCCCCAGCATTTT.

This clonotype was seen a few times. Germline is not matched at one junction end, which may reflect a read error. The genes are TRBV3-1 and TRBJ2-3, with a tentative D call TRBD2 (5 bases). The CDR3 length is 14 residues. Looked up from germline, CDR1 is LGHDT and CDR2 is YNNKEL (reference sequence). The CDR3 nucleotides are TGTGCCAGCAGCCAATGGCCTAGCAGAGATACGCAGTATTTT. The encoded protein is CASSQWPSRDTQYF.

This chain links TRBV10-3 with TRBJ2-7; 7 bases are a match to TRBD1. Germline CDR1 ENHRY, CDR2 SYGVKD. V dropped 3 bases and J dropped 2; count of bases not matched to a gene: 10. The CDR3 covers 16 residues. Here the CDR3 reads CAISDPTGSRPYEQYF. As DNA, the CDR3 is TGTGCCATCAGTGATCCGACAGGGAGCAGACCCTACGAGCAGTACTTC.